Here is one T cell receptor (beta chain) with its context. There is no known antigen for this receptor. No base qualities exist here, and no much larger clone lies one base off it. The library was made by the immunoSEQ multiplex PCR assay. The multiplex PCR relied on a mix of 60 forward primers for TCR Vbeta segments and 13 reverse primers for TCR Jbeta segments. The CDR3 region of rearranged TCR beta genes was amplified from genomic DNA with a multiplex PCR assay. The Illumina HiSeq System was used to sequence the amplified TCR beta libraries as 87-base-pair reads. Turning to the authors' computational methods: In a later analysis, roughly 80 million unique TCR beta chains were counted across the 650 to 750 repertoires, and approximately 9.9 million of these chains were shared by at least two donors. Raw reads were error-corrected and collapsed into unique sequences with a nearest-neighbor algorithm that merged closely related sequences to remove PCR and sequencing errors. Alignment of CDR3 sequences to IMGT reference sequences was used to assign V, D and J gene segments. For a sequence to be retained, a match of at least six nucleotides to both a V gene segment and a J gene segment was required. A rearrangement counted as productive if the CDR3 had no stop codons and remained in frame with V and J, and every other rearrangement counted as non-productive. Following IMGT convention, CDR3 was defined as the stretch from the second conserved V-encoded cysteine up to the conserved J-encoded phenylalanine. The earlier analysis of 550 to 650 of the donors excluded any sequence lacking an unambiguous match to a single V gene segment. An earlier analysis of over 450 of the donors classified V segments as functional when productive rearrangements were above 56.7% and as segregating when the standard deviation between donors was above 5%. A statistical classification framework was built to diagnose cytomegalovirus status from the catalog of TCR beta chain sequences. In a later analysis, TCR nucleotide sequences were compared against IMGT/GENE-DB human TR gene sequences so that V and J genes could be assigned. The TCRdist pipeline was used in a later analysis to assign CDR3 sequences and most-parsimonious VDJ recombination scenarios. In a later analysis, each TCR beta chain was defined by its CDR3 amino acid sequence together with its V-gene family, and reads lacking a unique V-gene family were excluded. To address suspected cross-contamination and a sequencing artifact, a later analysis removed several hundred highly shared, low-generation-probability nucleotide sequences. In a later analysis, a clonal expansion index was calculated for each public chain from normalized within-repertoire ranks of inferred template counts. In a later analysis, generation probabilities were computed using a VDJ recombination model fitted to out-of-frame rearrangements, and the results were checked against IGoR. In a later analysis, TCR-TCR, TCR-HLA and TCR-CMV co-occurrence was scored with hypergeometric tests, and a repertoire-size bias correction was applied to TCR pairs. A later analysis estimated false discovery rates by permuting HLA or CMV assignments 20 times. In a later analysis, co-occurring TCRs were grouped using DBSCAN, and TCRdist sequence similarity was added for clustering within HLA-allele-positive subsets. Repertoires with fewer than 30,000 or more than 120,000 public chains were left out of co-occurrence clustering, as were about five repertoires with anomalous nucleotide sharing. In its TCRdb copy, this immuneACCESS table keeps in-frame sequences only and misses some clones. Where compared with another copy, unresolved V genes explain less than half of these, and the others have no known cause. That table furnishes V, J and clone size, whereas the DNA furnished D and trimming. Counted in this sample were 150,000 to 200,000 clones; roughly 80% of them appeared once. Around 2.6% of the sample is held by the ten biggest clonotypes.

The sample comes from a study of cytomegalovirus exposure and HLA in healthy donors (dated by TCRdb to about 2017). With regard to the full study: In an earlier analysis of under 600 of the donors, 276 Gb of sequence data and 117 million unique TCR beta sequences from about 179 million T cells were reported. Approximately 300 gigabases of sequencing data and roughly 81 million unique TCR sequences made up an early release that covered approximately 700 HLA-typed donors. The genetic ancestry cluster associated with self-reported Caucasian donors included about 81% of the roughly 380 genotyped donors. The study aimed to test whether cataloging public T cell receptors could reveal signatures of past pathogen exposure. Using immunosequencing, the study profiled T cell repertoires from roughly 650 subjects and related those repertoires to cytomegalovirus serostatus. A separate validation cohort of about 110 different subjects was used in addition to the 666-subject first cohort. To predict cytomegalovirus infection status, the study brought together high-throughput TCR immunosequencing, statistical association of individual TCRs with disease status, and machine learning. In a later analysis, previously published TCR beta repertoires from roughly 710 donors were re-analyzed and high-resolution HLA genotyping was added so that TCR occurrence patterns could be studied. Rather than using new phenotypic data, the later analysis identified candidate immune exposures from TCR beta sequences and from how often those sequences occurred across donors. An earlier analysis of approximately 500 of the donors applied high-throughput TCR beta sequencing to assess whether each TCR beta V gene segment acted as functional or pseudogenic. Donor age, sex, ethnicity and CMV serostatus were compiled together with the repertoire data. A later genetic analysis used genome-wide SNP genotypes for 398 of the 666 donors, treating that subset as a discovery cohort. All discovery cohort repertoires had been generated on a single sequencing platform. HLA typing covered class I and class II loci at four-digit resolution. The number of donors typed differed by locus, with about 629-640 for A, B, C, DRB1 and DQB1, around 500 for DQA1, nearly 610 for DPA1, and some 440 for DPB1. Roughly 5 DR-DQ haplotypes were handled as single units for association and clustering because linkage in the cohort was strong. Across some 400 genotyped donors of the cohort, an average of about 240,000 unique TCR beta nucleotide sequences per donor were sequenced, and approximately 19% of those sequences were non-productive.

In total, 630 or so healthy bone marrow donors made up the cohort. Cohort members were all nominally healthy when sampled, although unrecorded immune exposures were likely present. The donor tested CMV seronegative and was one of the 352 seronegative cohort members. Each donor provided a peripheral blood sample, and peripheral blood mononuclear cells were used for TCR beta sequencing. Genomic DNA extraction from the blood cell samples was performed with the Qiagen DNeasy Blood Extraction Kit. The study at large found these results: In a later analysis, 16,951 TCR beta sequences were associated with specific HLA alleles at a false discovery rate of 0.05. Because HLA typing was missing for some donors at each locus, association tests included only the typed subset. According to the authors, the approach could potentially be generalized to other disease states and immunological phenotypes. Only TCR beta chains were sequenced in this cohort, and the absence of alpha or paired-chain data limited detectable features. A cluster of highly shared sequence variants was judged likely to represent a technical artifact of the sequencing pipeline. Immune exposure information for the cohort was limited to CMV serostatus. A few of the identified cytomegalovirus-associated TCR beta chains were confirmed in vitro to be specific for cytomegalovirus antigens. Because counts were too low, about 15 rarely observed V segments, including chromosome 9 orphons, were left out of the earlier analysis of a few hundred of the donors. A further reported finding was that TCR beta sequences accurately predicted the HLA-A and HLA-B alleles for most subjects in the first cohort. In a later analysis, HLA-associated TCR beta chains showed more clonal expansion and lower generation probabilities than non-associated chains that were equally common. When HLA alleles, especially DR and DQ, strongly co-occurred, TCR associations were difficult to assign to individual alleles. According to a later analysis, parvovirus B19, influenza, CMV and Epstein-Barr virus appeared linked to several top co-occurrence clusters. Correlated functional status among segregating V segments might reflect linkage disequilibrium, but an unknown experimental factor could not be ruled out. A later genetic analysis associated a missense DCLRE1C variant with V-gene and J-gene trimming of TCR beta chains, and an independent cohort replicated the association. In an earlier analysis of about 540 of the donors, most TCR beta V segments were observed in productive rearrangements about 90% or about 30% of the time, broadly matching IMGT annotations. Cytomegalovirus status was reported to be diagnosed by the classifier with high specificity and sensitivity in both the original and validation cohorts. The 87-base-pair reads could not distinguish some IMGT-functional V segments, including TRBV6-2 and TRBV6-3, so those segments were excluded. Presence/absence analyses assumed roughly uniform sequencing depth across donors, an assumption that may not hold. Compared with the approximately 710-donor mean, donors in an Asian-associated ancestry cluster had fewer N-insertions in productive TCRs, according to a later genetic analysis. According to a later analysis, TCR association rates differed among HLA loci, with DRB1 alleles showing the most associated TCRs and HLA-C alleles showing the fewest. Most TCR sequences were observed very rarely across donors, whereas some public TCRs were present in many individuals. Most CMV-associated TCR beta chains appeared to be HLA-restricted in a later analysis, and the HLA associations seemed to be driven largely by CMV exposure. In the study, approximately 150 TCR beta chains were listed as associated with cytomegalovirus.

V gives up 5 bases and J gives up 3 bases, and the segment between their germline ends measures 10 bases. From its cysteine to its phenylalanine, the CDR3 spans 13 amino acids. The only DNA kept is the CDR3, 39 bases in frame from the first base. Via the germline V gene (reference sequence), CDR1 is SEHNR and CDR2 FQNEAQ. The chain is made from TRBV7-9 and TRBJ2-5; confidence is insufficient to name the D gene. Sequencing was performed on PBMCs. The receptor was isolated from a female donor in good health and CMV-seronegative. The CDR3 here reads CASSPRSKETQYF. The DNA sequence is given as TGTGCCAGCAGCCCCCGAAGCAAAGAGACCCAGTACTTC.